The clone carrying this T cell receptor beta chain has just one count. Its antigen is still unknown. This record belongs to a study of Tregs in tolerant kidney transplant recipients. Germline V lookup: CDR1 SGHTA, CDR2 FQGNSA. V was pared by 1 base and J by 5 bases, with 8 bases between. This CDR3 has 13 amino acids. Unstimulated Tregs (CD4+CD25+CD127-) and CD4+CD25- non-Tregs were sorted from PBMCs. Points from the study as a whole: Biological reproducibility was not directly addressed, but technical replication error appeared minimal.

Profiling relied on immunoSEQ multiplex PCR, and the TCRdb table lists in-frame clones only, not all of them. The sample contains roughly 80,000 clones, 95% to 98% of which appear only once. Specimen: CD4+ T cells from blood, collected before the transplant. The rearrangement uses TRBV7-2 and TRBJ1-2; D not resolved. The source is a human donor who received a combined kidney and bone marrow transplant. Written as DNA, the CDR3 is TGTGCCAGCAGCTTAGTACAGAGATATGGCTACACCTTC. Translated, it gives CASSLVQRYGYTF. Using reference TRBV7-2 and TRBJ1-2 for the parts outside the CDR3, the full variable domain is GAGVSQSPSNKVTEKGKDVELRCDPISGHTALYWYRQSLGQGLEFLIYFQGNSAPDKSGLPSDRFSAERTGGSVSTLTIQRTQQEDSAVYLCASSLVQRYGYTFGSGTRLTVV.